Shown below are 23 T cell receptor beta chains from a single sample sequenced in a study of blood T cell repertoires in COVID-19. The assay was immunoSEQ multiplex PCR, and TCRdb's table has in-frame clones only and misses some. This sample yields about 280,000 clones, of which approximately 85% are seen a single time; 9.5% to 11% belongs to the top ten. The sample consisted of peripheral blood. The receptors stem from a woman in her seventies with acute or convalescent COVID-19.

V and J are TRBV7-2 and TRBJ2-5; D is unresolved. V was pared by 4 bases and J by 2 bases, with 8 bases between. The CDR3 consists of 13 residues. The germline V gene encodes CDR1 SGHTA and CDR2 FQGNSA. CDR3 coding DNA: TGTGCCAGCAGCTCCGACTTGCAAGAGACCCAGTACTTC. The encoded protein is CASSSDLQETQYF. The variable domain in full, with the rest retrieved from reference TRBV7-2 and TRBJ2-5, is GAGVSQSPSNKVTEKGKDVELRCDPISGHTALYWYRQSLGQGLEFLIYFQGNSAPDKSGLPSDRFSAERTGGSVSTLTIQRTQQEDSAVYLCASSSDLQETQYFGPGTRLLVL.

The rearrangement uses TRBV2 and TRBJ1-4; 7 positions agree with TRBD1. The junction had 11 bases not matched to a gene; V was cut back by 5 bases and J by 8 bases. The germline gives CDR1 SNHLY, CDR2 FYNNEI. The CDR3 extends over 15 amino acids. CDR3 sequence reads: CASSSSGTVGEKLFF. The CDR3 coding sequence is TGTGCCAGCAGTAGCTCCGGGACAGTGGGGGAAAAACTGTTTTTT.

V usage is TRBV2 and J usage is TRBJ1-1, with D unclear. The V end lost 5 bases, the J end lost 2 bases, and 15 bases lay between the germline ends. In germline, CDR1 is SNHLY, CDR2 FYNNEI. CDR3 length: 15 residues. The CDR3 protein is CASSPRALFNTEAFF. The CDR3 DNA reads as TGTGCCAGCAGTCCCCGCGCCCTTTTCAACACTGAAGCTTTCTTT.

This chain uses TRBV14 with TRBJ2-7, with 10 bases fitting TRBD2. The CDR3 is 15 amino acids. Germline lookup yields CDR1 SGHDN and CDR2 FVKESK. J was trimmed by 5 bases and V by 3 bases; bases with no gene match: 7. The CDR3, as DNA: TGTGCCAGCAGCCATCAGCGGGGGGGATTCGACGAGCAGTACTTC. It encodes CASSHQRGGFDEQYF.

This chain joins TRBV6-5 and TRBJ2-2; D remains unclear. This CDR3 contains 12 residues. V was trimmed by 6 bases and J by 4 bases, leaving 6 bases between them. CDR1 is MNHEY, CDR2 SVGAGI, per germline. The CDR3 reads CASSTGTGELFF. DNA of the CDR3: TGTGCCAGCAGCACGGGCACCGGGGAGCTGTTTTTT.

The V gene is TRBV7-9, the J gene TRBJ1-6; weak D call: TRBD1 (5 bases). Germline CDR1 and CDR2: SEHNR and FQNEAQ (reference sequence). This CDR3 comprises 13 residues. V gave up 2 bases and J gave up 10 bases, with 9 bases separating them. DNA of the CDR3: TGTGCCAGCAGCTTAAAGGAGGGGTCACCCCTCCACTTT. Encoded protein: CASSLKEGSPLHF.

The sample holds one count of this clone. J is TRBJ2-3 and V is TRBV5-8; D perhaps matches TRBD2 (6 bases). Deletions cut 3 bases from V and 2 bases from J, with 16 bases between. The germline V gene encodes CDR1 SGHTS and CDR2 YDEGEE. CDR3 length: 16 amino acids. In nucleotides, the CDR3 is TGTGCCAGCAGCTCCTTGGGGCTAGCGCTCACAGATACGCAGTATTTT. This gives the protein CASSSLGLALTDTQYF. Full variable domain (missing parts from reference TRBV5-8 and TRBJ2-3): EAGVTQSPTHLIKTRGQQATLRCSPISGHTSVYWYQQALGLGLQFLLWYDEGEERNRGNFPPRFSGRQFPNYSSELNVNALELEDSALYLCASSSLGLALTDTQYFGPGTRLTVL.

This sequence joins TRBV10-3 and TRBJ1-1; TRBD1 matches at 7 bases. CDR3 length equals 13 residues. CDR1 is ENHRY, CDR2 SYGVKD, per germline. The V segment lost 7 bases and the J segment 7 bases; nucleotides outside the gene matches: 9. The CDR3 here is CAIKAQGGDEAFF. The CDR3, as DNA: TGTGCCATCAAGGCCCAGGGGGGCGATGAAGCTTTCTTT.

The genes are TRBV5-4 and TRBJ1-1; 7 bases are a match to TRBD1. V lost 4 bases and J lost 2; bases outside the gene matches: 11. The CDR3 runs 16 residues. CDR1 is SGHNT and CDR2 is YYREEE in the germline V gene (reference sequence). CDR3 coding DNA: TGTGCCAGCAGCCCCAGATTAGGACAGGTAAACACTGAAGCTTTCTTT. Encoded protein: CASSPRLGQVNTEAFF.

This rearrangement joins TRBV3-1 (or the pseudogene TRBV3-2) to TRBJ2-5, with D unresolved. The germline V and J ends were trimmed by 1 base and 1 base, with 10 bases remaining between them. Per the germline V gene, CDR1 is LGHDT and CDR2 is YNNKEL (reference sequence). The CDR3 is 15 residues long. The chain's CDR3 is CASSQAGPIQETQYF. CDR3 nucleotides: TGTGCCAGCAGCCAAGCTGGGCCCATCCAAGAGACCCAGTACTTC.

V and J are TRBV2 and TRBJ1-6; D might be TRBD1 (6 bases). Trimming took 8 bases from V and 9 from J, leaving 20 bases between them. CDR3 length: 15 amino acids. Germline V gene sequence: CDR1 SNHLY, CDR2 FYNNEI. The CDR3 protein is CASLSDDRSFSPLHF. The DNA of the CDR3 is TGTGCCAGCCTCAGCGATGACAGGTCCTTTTCACCCCTCCACTTT. The full variable domain, rest sourced from reference TRBV2 and TRBJ1-6, is EPEVTQTPSHQVTQMGQEVILRCVPISNHLYFYWYRQILGQKVEFLVSFYNNEISEKSEIFDDQFSVERPDGSNFTLKIRSTKLEDSAMYFCASLSDDRSFSPLHFGNGTRLTVT.

This chain uses TRBV21-1 with TRBJ1-5; no check of the table's D call, TRBD1, against the DNA was made. TRBV21-1 is listed as a pseudogene. The length of the CDR3 is 16 residues. DNA for the CDR3: TGTGCCAGCAACAAGCGGACAGCCATGGGCAATCAGCCCCAGCATTTT. It yields the protein CASNKRTAMGNQPQHF.

The V call is TRBV6-5, the J call TRBJ1-2; a possible D gene is TRBD1 (5 bases). V dropped 5 bases and J dropped 8 bases, with 12 bases sitting between them. The CDR3 spans 12 residues. The V gene's germline CDR1 is MNHEY and CDR2 SVGAGI. CDR3 DNA sequence: TGTGCCAGCAGTCCACAGGTGGGCGGCTACACCTTC. This translates into CASSPQVGGYTF.

CDR3 sequence: CASSPSAGRTEAFF. For the CDR3, the DNA is TGTGCCAGCAGCCCGAGTGCCGGCAGGACTGAAGCTTTCTTT. The chain links TRBV5-4 to TRBJ1-1, with unresolved D. Germline CDR1 is SGHNT and CDR2 is YYREEE (reference sequence). V lost 4 bases to trimming and J lost 5 bases, with 15 bases between them. The CDR3 length is 14 residues.

The J gene is TRBJ1-5, the V gene TRBV19; D gene ambiguous. The V and J ends lost 6 bases and 3 bases respectively, with 9 bases between them. Germline values: CDR1 LNHDA, CDR2 SQIVND (reference sequence). CDR3 length equals 13 residues. CDR3 loop: CASSDMNNQPQHF. CDR3 nucleotide sequence: TGTGCCAGTAGCGACATGAACAATCAGCCCCAGCATTTT.

This chain connects TRBV10-3 to TRBJ2-7; D perhaps matches TRBD2 (5 bases). The V gene's germline CDR1 is ENHRY and CDR2 SYGVKD. CDR3 length: 12 amino acids. V was pared by 10 bases and J by 1 base, with 11 bases between. CDR3 residues: CATRAGSYEQYF. The DNA for the CDR3 is TGTGCCACCCGGGCGGGTTCCTACGAGCAGTACTTC.

This chain uses TRBV27 with TRBJ2-1; D perhaps matches TRBD2 (6 bases). Germline V CDR1 and CDR2: MNHEY, SMNVEV (reference sequence). The germline V and J ends were trimmed by 2 bases and 4 bases, with 21 bases remaining between them. CDR3 size: 18 residues. This CDR3 is CASSLLRRDHREYNEQFF. CDR3 coding DNA: TGTGCCAGCAGTTTACTCAGGAGGGACCACCGCGAGTACAATGAGCAGTTCTTC.

The CDR3 reads CASSFKGGAPEAFF. Written as DNA, the CDR3 is TGTGCCAGCAGTTTTAAGGGAGGGGCCCCTGAAGCTTTCTTT. V gene TRBV27 combines with J gene TRBJ1-1, with TRBD1 as a possible D gene (5 bases). V lost 3 bases and J lost 6, with 14 bases in between. This CDR3 is built from 14 residues. The germline V gene has CDR1 MNHEY and CDR2 SMNVEV (reference sequence).

The chain couples TRBV30 to TRBJ1-1; TRBD1 aligns across 7 bases. This CDR3 has 11 residues. J gave up 6 bases and V 5 bases, and 3 bases lay outside the gene matches. Germline lookup yields CDR1 GTSNPN and CDR2 SVGIG (reference sequence). CDR3 sequence: CAWDRVAEAFF. In DNA, the CDR3 is TGTGCCTGGGACAGGGTCGCTGAAGCTTTCTTT.

This chain connects TRBV3-1 (or the pseudogene TRBV3-2) to TRBJ2-5, with D maybe TRBD2 (6 bases). Germline CDR1 reads LGHDT; CDR2 reads YNNKEL (reference sequence). Trimming pared 1 base from V and 5 bases from J, leaving 11 bases between. The CDR3 is 14 amino acids. CDR3 residues: CASSQGGGMETQYF. In DNA, the CDR3 is TGTGCCAGCAGCCAAGGTGGGGGGATGGAGACCCAGTACTTC.

The rearrangement joins TRBV3-1 (or the pseudogene TRBV3-2) to TRBJ2-5; TRBD2 matches at 8 bases. The ends lost 7 bases at V and 5 bases at J; junction bases unmatched: 9. Germline V gene data show CDR1 as LGHDT and CDR2 as YNNKEL (reference sequence). The CDR3 length is 14 residues. The CDR3 bases are TGTGCCAGCACCCTCGGGGGGGCCGGCGAGACCCAGTACTTC. It yields the protein CASTLGGAGETQYF.

The chain joins TRBV10-3 to TRBJ1-1; D remains unclear. Trimming pared 0 bases from V and 4 bases from J, leaving 9 bases between. Germline V lookup: CDR1 ENHRY, CDR2 SYGVKD. The CDR3 spans 14 residues. The CDR3 protein is CAISESGGGTEAFF. In DNA, the CDR3 is TGTGCCATCAGTGAGTCGGGTGGAGGCACTGAAGCTTTCTTT.

The chain is built from TRBV7-2 and TRBJ1-2; maybe TRBD1 (5 bases). The V gene's germline CDR1 is SGHTA and CDR2 FQGNSA. The CDR3 runs 14 residues. Trimming pared 3 bases from V and 0 bases from J, leaving 8 bases between. The CDR3 region is CASSLTVTNYGYTF. CDR3 bases: TGTGCCAGCAGCTTGACAGTTACTAACTATGGCTACACCTTC.